The 9 T cell receptor beta chains below all came from one sample that was sequenced in a study of T-cell reconstitution after alpha-beta-depleted transplantation in children. As it was prepared, the TCRbeta library received unique molecular identifiers. TCRdb used MiXCR to reprocess the PCR reads, holding one entry per CDR3 protein. Seen here are about 300,000 distinct CDR3 sequences, 6% to 10% observed once, and the top ten hold about 8.2%. No antigen has been assigned to these receptors. Study findings and constraints: Among T cells one year after transplant, newly produced cells accounted for most counts and diversity.

The source was peripheral blood, collected 360 days after TCRalphabeta/CD19-depleted stem cell transplant. Every receptor here comes from a female patient aged 2-9 years who had a stem cell transplant for Fanconi anemia, so the T cells may come from the graft donor.

This clonotype was detected a few times. V gene TRBV5-1 combines with J gene TRBJ1-2; tentative D call: TRBD1 (5 bases). The germline CDR1 and CDR2 sequences are SGHRS and YFSETQ. This CDR3 comprises 15 residues. V dropped 2 bases and J dropped 4 bases, with 15 bases sitting between them. CDR3 amino acids: CASSFGGDGSYGYTF. The CDR3 bases are TGCGCCAGCAGCTTCGGAGGGGATGGAAGCTATGGCTACACCTTC.

This clonotype occurred a few times. V gene TRBV4-1 combines with J gene TRBJ2-2; D is possibly TRBD2 (7 bases). V shed 0 bases and J shed 9 bases, with 14 bases lying between them. There are 15 residues in the CDR3. Per the germline V gene, CDR1 is MGHRA and CDR2 is YSYEKL. Here the CDR3 DNA reads TGCGCCAGCAGCCAAGATTGGGGGGGGGGCCGGGAGCTGTTTTTT. This encodes CASSQDWGGGRELFF.

There are many counts of this clonotype. The chain recombines TRBV29-1 with TRBJ2-3; the D gene is possibly TRBD2 (5 bases). The CDR3 loop spans 15 amino acids. V lost 7 bases and J lost 2, with 19 bases in between. CDR1 and CDR2 from the germline V gene are SQVTM and ANQGSEA. As DNA, the CDR3 is TGCAGCGCCTCAGAAGTGGGAGTAGCCACAGATACGCAGTATTTT. The encoded protein is CSASEVGVATDTQYF.

There are many counts of this clonotype. The CDR3 region has the DNA TGTGCCAGCAGTTCCATAGCGGGAGGGATCACAGATACGCAGTATTTT. Amino acids: CASSSIAGGITDTQYF. The J gene is TRBJ2-3, the V gene TRBV27, with TRBD2 matching over 11 bases. The CDR3 spans 16 residues. Trimming took 4 bases from V and 2 from J; bases not matched to a gene: 5. Germline V gene data show CDR1 as MNHEY and CDR2 as SMNVEV (reference sequence).

Many counts were recorded for this clonotype. The rearrangement links TRBV15 to TRBJ2-3; 13 bases agree with TRBD2. V gave up 0 bases and J gave up 6 bases; unmatched junction bases: 3. The CDR3 consists of 16 residues. The V gene's germline CDR1 is LNHNV and CDR2 YYDKDF (reference sequence). The CDR3, as DNA: TGTGCCACCAGCAGAGAACTAGCGGGGGGGAGGGATACGCAGTATTTT. This codes for CATSRELAGGRDTQYF. The whole variable domain, remainder taken from reference TRBV15 and TRBJ2-3, is DAMVIQNPRYQVTQFGKPVTLSCSQTLNHNVMYWYQQKSSQAPKLLFHYYDKDFNNEADTPDNFQSRRPNTSFCFLDIRSPGLGDTAMYLCATSRELAGGRDTQYFGPGTRLTVL.

This clonotype was picked up many times. This rearrangement joins TRBV15 to TRBJ1-5, with D perhaps matching TRBD1 (5 bases). The CDR3 extends over 18 amino acids. From germline, CDR1 is LNHNV and CDR2 YYDKDF (reference sequence). The ends were cut back, 4 bases at V and 2 bases at J, with 21 bases in the middle. The CDR3 is CATSIGTQLREGNQPQHF. The CDR3 nucleotides read TGTGCCACCAGCATCGGGACTCAACTCAGGGAGGGCAATCAGCCCCAGCATTTT. The full variable domain, with the rest looked up from reference TRBV15 and TRBJ1-5, is DAMVIQNPRYQVTQFGKPVTLSCSQTLNHNVMYWYQQKSSQAPKLLFHYYDKDFNNEADTPDNFQSRRPNTSFCFLDIRSPGLGDTAMYLCATSIGTQLREGNQPQHFGDGTRLSIL.

This clonotype was picked up many times. The chain recombines TRBV5-1 with TRBJ2-7, with 8 bases that match TRBD1. The germline V gene encodes CDR1 SGHRS and CDR2 YFSETQ. The CDR3 contains 14 residues. V gave up 0 bases and J gave up 2 bases; unmatched junction bases: 1. This CDR3 is CASSLEGQAYEQYF. Here the CDR3 DNA reads TGCGCCAGCAGCTTGGAGGGACAGGCCTACGAGCAGTACTTC.

This clonotype was recorded many times. The chain couples TRBV5-1 to TRBJ2-7; 8 nucleotides agree with TRBD1. Germline V gene data show CDR1 as SGHRS and CDR2 as YFSETQ. V gave up 5 bases and J gave up 2 bases; unmatched junction bases: 21. The CDR3 length is 19 residues. The CDR3 DNA sequence: TGCGCCAGCAGTCTAGGCCCTCCCACCTCGACAGGGGCCCCCTACGAGCAGTACTTC. Amino acids: CASSLGPPTSTGAPYEQYF.

This clonotype was found many times. The chain is built from TRBV15 and TRBJ2-7, with D tentatively TRBD2 (5 bases). V was shortened by 6 bases and J by 4 bases, with 13 bases between the two germline ends. Germline assignment: CDR1 LNHNV and CDR2 YYDKDF (reference sequence). The CDR3 covers 13 residues. The CDR3 region is CATRGVSGYEQYF. As DNA, the CDR3 is TGTGCCACCAGGGGAGTTTCGGGGTACGAGCAGTACTTC. Using reference TRBV15 and TRBJ2-7 for the parts outside the CDR3, the full variable domain is DAMVIQNPRYQVTQFGKPVTLSCSQTLNHNVMYWYQQKSSQAPKLLFHYYDKDFNNEADTPDNFQSRRPNTSFCFLDIRSPGLGDTAMYLCATRGVSGYEQYFGPGTRLTVT.